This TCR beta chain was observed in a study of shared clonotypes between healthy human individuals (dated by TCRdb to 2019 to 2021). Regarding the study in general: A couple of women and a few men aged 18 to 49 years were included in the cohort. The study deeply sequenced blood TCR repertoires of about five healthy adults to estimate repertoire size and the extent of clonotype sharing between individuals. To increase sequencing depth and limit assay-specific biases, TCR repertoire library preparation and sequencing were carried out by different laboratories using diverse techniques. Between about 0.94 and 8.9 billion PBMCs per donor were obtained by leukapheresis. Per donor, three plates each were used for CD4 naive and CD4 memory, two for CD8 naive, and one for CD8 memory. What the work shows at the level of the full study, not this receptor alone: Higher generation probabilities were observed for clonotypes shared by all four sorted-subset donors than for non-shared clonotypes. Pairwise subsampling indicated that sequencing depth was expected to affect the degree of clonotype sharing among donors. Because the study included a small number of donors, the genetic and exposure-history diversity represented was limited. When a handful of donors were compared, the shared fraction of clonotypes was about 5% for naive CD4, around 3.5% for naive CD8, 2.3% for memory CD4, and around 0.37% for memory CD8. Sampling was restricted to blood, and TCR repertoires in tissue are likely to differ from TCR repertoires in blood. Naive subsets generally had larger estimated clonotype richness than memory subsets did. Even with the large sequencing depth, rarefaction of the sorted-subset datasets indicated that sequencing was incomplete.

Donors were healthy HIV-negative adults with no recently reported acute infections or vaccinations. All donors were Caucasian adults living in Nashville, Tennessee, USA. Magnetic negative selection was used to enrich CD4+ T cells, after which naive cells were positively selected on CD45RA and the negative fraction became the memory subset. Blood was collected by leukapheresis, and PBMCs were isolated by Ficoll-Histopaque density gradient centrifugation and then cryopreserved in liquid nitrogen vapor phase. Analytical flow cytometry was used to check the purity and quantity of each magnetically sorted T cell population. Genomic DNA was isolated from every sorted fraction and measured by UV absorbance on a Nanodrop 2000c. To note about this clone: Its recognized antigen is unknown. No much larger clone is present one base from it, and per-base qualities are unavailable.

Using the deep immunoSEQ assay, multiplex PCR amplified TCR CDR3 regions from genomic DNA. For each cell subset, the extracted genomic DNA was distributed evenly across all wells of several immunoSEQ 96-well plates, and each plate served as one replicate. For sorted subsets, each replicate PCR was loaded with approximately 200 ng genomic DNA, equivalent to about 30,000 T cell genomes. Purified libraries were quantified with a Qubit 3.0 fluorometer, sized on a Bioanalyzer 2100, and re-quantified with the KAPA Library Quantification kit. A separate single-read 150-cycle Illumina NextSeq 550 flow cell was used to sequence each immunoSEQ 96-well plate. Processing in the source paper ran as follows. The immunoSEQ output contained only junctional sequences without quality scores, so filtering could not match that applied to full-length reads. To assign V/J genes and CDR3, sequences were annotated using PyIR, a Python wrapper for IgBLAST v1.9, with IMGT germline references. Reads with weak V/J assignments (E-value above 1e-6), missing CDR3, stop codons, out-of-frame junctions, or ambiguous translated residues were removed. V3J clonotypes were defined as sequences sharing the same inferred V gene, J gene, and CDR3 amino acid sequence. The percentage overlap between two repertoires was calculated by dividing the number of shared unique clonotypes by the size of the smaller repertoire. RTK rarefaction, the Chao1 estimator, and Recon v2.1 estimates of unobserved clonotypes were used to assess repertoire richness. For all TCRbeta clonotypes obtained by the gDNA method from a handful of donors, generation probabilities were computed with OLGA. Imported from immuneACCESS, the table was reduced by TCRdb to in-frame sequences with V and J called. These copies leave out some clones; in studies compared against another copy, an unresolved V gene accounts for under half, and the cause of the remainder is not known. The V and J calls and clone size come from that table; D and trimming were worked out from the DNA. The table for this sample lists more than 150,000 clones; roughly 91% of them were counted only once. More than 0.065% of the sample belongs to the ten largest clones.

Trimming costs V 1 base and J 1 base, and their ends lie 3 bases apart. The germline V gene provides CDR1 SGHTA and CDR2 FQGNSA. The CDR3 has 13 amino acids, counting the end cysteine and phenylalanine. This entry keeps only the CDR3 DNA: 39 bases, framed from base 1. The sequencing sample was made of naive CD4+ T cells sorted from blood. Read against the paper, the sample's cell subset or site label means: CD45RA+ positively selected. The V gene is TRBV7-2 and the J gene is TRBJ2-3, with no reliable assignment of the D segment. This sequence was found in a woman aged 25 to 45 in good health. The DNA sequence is TGTGCCAGCAGCTTAGACCGCACAGATACGCAGTATTTT. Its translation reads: CASSLDRTDTQYF.